The rows below give T cell receptor beta chains drawn from one sample of a study of follicular helper T cells after annual influenza vaccination. Using immunoSEQ multiplex PCR, the repertoire was profiled, and TCRdb retains in-frame clones only, with some absent. The data show about 3,200 clones, with around 84% seen just once and under 1.4% held by the top ten. The specimen was CXCR5+ CD38- circulating T follicular helper cells from blood, collected 7 days after influenza vaccination. The receptors originated from an adult who received the influenza vaccine. Both conserved end residues are part of each CDR3.

TRBV5-4	TRBJ2-6	CASSPTREGFGANVLTF
TRBV29-1	TRBJ1-2	CSVEDSAGIGYTF
TRBV7-2	TRBJ2-7	CASSLGRLSYEQYF
TRBV18	TRBJ1-6	CASSPVGSPLHF
TRBV19	TRBJ1-2	CASRQGSGGYTF
TRBV25-1	TRBJ2-6	CASSEPHRAGANVLTF
TRBV4-1	TRBJ1-2	CASSQGAGFWYGYTF
TRBV4-3	TRBJ1-1	CASSQGFETEAFF
TRBV6-6	TRBJ1-2	CASSRDRSGGYTF
TRBV5-1	TRBJ2-7	CASSRTFTYEQYF
TRBV27	TRBJ2-5	CASSSGQGRPETQYF
TRBV18	TRBJ1-1	CASSPLKSFDIEAFF
TRBV9	TRBJ2-2	CASSERGLSRAHGELFF
TRBV28	TRBJ1-1	CASSPSDRNTEAFF
TRBV19	TRBJ1-5	CASNREDQPQHF
TRBV5-4	TRBJ2-7	CATHRGGGGVYEQYF
TRBV19	TRBJ1-2	CASGTGIGYTF
TRBV27	TRBJ2-5	CASSLNRGETQYF
TRBV7-9	TRBJ1-4	CASSLNPGNEKLFF
TRBV6-5	TRBJ2-7	CASSYDGPDEQYF
TRBV13	TRBJ2-5	CASSQGLAGGHETQYF
TRBV19	TRBJ2-2	CASSIRTGNTGELFF
TRBV19	TRBJ1-1	CASSIAGRRTEAFF
TRBV4-3	TRBJ2-6	CASSQGDIGSGANVLTF
TRBV7-2	TRBJ2-7	CASSHNPYEQYF
TRBV7-7	TRBJ1-6	CASSLSHGENSPLHF
TRBV5-6	TRBJ2-2	CASSLGWATGELFF
TRBV2	TRBJ2-7	CASSAFQGYEQYF
TRBV7-2	TRBJ2-5	CASSLASNSGGQETQYF
TRBV4-1	TRBJ2-3	CASSQVDMGFTDTQYF